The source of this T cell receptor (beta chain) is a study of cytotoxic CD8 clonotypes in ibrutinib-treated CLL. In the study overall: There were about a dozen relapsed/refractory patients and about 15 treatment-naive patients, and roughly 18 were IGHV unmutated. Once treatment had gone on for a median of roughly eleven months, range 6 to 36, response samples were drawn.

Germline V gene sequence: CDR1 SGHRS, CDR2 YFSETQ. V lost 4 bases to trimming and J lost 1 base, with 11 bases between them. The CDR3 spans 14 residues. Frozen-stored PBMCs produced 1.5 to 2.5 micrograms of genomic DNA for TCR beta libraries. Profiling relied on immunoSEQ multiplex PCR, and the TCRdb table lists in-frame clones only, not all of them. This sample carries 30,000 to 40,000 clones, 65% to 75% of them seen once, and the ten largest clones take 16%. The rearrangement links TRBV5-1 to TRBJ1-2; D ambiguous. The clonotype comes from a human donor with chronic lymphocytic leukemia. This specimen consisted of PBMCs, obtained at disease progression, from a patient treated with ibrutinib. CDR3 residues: CASSTQLGNYGYTF. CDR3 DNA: TGCGCCAGCAGCACCCAACTGGGTAACTATGGCTACACCTTC.